This entry features one T cell receptor beta chain sequence. The CDR3 has 11 residues. The germline V gene has CDR1 SEHNR and CDR2 FQNEAQ (reference sequence). The germline V and J ends were trimmed by 8 bases and 3 bases, with 7 bases remaining between them. TCRdb itself ran the RT-PCR reads through MiXCR, one entry per CDR3 protein. The repertoire holds 550,000 to 750,000 distinct CDR3 sequences, with 12% to 15% as singletons. The sample consisted of memory CD4+ T cells from blood. V is TRBV7-9 and J is TRBJ2-5; D perhaps matches TRBD1 (5 bases). The clonotype comes from a female donor in good health, serving as a healthy control. As DNA, the CDR3 is TGTGCCAGCGGCAGGGAAGAGACCCAGTACTTC. Its protein product is CASGREETQYF.